This is a list of T cell receptor beta chains from one sample in a study of cytomegalovirus exposure and HLA in healthy donors. TCRdb keeps only in-frame clones here, not all; method: immunoSEQ multiplex PCR. The sample has about 95,000 clones, more than 75% seen once. The sequenced sample was PBMCs. Receptors originate from a man younger than 45 in good health and CMV-seropositive. Both conserved end residues are part of each CDR3.

TRBV7-9	TRBJ1-5	CASSATDSNQPQHF
TRBV5-1	TRBJ2-3	CASSSFSSGGWDTQYF
TRBV5-1	TRBJ2-5	CASSLGQQETQYF
TRBV6-1	TRBJ2-2	CASSHRGSNTGELFF
TRBV10-3	TRBJ1-1	CAIRGGARDTEAFF
TRBV19	TRBJ2-2	CASSGRQTNTGELFF
TRBV7-2	TRBJ2-3	CASSTRGRGSTDTQYF
TRBV7-9	TRBJ2-7	CASSSGDSGAYEQYF
TRBV7-3	TRBJ2-6	CASSSERAGANVLTF
TRBV2	TRBJ2-6	CASSARQGSSGANVLTF
TRBV19	TRBJ2-3	CASSPGQGPDTQYF
TRBV30	TRBJ2-1	CAGGGWNEQFF
TRBV29-1	TRBJ2-7	CSARELAGEGYEQYF
TRBV6-1	TRBJ2-2	CASRDRQNTGELFF
TRBV5-1	TRBJ2-3	CASSPRIAGVADTQYF
TRBV5-1	TRBJ2-1	CASSLVVVSSYNEQFF
TRBV6-1	TRBJ1-5	CASSPFSNQPQHF
TRBV5-1	TRBJ1-5	CASSFTSGSNQPQHF
TRBV7-9	TRBJ2-7	CASSHSVTSNPYEQYF
TRBV5-4	TRBJ2-1	CASSLDAGPSSYNEQFF
TRBV30	TRBJ1-5	CAWSDSPISNQPQHF
TRBV5-1	TRBJ1-1	CASSLAGLGTEAFF
TRBV6-1	TRBJ2-1	CASRGTSGSYNEQFF
TRBV5-1	TRBJ2-7	CASSFTGGTLYEQYF
TRBV9	TRBJ2-3	CASSAAGLPSTDTQYF
TRBV19	TRBJ2-1	CASSYEGQGYNEQFF
TRBV2	TRBJ2-1	CATKITEVTGEQFF
TRBV6-5	TRBJ2-7	CASSSTGYEQYF
TRBV7-9	TRBJ1-4	CASSLDTGEKLFF
TRBV5-1	TRBJ2-5	CASSPGGIQETQYF
TRBV29-1	TRBJ2-1	CSVERQGSGEQFF
TRBV19	TRBJ2-2	CASSPRRDPGELFF
TRBV9	TRBJ2-7	CASSPGQGAYEQYF
TRBV10-3	TRBJ2-7	CAISGLDSYEQYF
TRBV6-5	TRBJ2-1	CASSYSDGGPHEQFF
TRBV7-3	TRBJ2-1	CASSPVGTSGFYEQFF
TRBV27	TRBJ2-1	CASSFLPLGLAGNEQFF
TRBV29-1	-	CSVENRVGEQYF
TRBV28	TRBJ1-2	CASRRQGATANYGYTF
TRBV10-3	TRBJ2-5	CAISGRVQETQYF
TRBV29-1	TRBJ1-1	CSVDQGRGFEENTEAFF
TRBV19	TRBJ1-3	CASTWDSFSSGNTIYF
TRBV6-6	TRBJ2-7	CASSPKLVGEQYF
TRBV7-3	TRBJ1-1	CASSATGGDTEAFF
TRBV11-2	TRBJ1-5	CASSPRGGGNQPQHF
TRBV12-5	TRBJ1-4	CASGLALNRDRGGRTTNEKLFF
TRBV5-6	TRBJ1-2	CASSSRPRGIYGYTF
TRBV7-6	TRBJ2-3	CASSPQGTDTQYF
TRBV30	TRBJ1-6	CAWSRGGTDSPLHF
TRBV28	TRBJ2-3	CASRLSGTFRGDTQYF
TRBV7-9	-	CASSLGGAGALEQYF
TRBV5-1	TRBJ1-1	CASSLRQGNTEAFF
TRBV30	TRBJ1-1	CAWTPRGRRTEAFF